A single sample is the source of the 15 T cell receptor beta chains below, sequenced in a study of cytomegalovirus exposure and HLA in healthy donors. 13 Jbeta primers and 60 Vbeta primers were used for the PCR. Generated by immunoSEQ multiplex PCR, the TCRdb table keeps only in-frame clones and is missing some. The table includes about 160,000 clones, less than 85% detected once. The source material was PBMCs. The source is a man in his sixties in good health and CMV-seronegative.

J is TRBJ1-1 and V is TRBV5-1, with D perhaps matching TRBD1 (5 bases). CDR3 length: 12 residues. Germline V gene lookup returns CDR1 SGHRS and CDR2 YFSETQ. Trimming shortened V by 2 bases and J by 3 bases, and 5 bases separated the two germline ends. CDR3 amino acids: CASSLGDTEAFF. In nucleotides, the CDR3 is TGCGCCAGCAGCTTAGGGGACACTGAAGCTTTCTTT. Using reference TRBV5-1 and TRBJ1-1 for the parts outside the CDR3, the full variable domain is KAGVTQTPRYLIKTRGQQVTLSCSPISGHRSVSWYQQTPGQGLQFLFEYFSETQRNKGNFPGRFSGRQFSNSRSEMNVSTLELGDSALYLCASSLGDTEAFFGQGTRLTVV.

The chain links TRBV7-2 to TRBJ1-2, with a weak D call TRBD1 (5 bases). CDR1 and CDR2 from the germline V gene are SGHTA and FQGNSA. The length of the CDR3 is 14 residues. Trimming stripped 1 base from V and 1 base from J, with 7 bases between. CDR3 DNA sequence: TGTGCCAGCAGCTTAGTAGGGGATAACTATGGCTACACCTTC. It translates to CASSLVGDNYGYTF.

CDR3 nucleotides: TGCGCCAGCAGCTTGGAGATTGGACGGGGCAATGAGCAGTTCTTC. Translation gives CASSLEIGRGNEQFF. The V call is TRBV5-1, the J call TRBJ2-1; D possibly corresponds to TRBD2 (5 bases). The CDR3 runs 15 residues. Trimming pared 0 bases from V and 6 bases from J, leaving 13 bases between. Germline V gene lookup returns CDR1 SGHRS and CDR2 YFSETQ. Full variable domain (missing parts from reference TRBV5-1 and TRBJ2-1): KAGVTQTPRYLIKTRGQQVTLSCSPISGHRSVSWYQQTPGQGLQFLFEYFSETQRNKGNFPGRFSGRQFSNSRSEMNVSTLELGDSALYLCASSLEIGRGNEQFFGPGTRLTVL.

V is TRBV2 and J is TRBJ2-5; 9 bases align to TRBD2. The CDR3 runs 16 residues. The V gene end was trimmed by 5 bases and the J gene end by 4 bases; junction bases not matched to a gene: 11. The germline gives CDR1 SNHLY, CDR2 FYNNEI. The CDR3 sequence is CASSQSFSGRGETQYF. Written as DNA, the CDR3 is TGTGCCAGCAGTCAAAGCTTTAGCGGGAGAGGAGAGACCCAGTACTTC.

The rearrangement links TRBV28 to TRBJ1-5; 8 bases map to TRBD1. The CDR3 totals 15 residues. V lost 8 bases, J lost 10 bases, and 16 bases stayed unmatched. Germline CDR1 MDHEN, CDR2 SYDVKM. Here the CDR3 reads CASGGSDRASLPQHF. The CDR3 nucleotides are TGTGCCAGCGGCGGATCGGACAGGGCTTCACTTCCCCAGCATTTT.

This clone was recorded a few times. The gene calls are TRBV7-2 and TRBJ2-3, with 7 bases lining up with TRBD2. The ends lost 7 bases at V and 2 bases at J; junction bases unmatched: 6. There are 14 residues in the CDR3. Germline CDR1 reads SGHTA; CDR2 reads FQGNSA. The CDR3 DNA reads as TGTGCCAGCAACCAGGGACTACACACAGATACGCAGTATTTT. Translated: CASNQGLHTDTQYF.

The chain has TRBV6-1 and TRBJ1-6, with 8 bases matching TRBD1. V lost 4 bases, J lost 10 bases, and 6 bases stayed unmatched. Germline CDR1 reads MNHNS; CDR2 reads SASEGT. The CDR3 loop spans 14 amino acids. The CDR3 here is CASSVQGDRSPLHF. The CDR3, as DNA: TGTGCCAGCAGTGTACAGGGGGACCGGTCACCCCTCCACTTT.

V is TRBV7-2 and J is TRBJ2-7, with D tentatively TRBD1 (6 bases). Germline V lookup: CDR1 SGHTA, CDR2 FQGNSA. V was trimmed by 5 bases and J by 1 base, leaving 18 bases between them. The CDR3 has 16 residues. CDR3: CASSALQGQISYEQYF. The CDR3 DNA reads TGTGCCAGCAGCGCCTTACAGGGCCAGATTTCCTACGAGCAGTACTTC.

This clone was detected only a few times. The same CDR3 arises from other DNA sequences in this sample as well. The gene calls are TRBV7-2 and TRBJ1-1; possible D gene TRBD1, 6 bases. The length of the CDR3 is 14 residues. CDR1 is SGHTA and CDR2 is FQGNSA in the germline V gene. The V and J ends lost 0 bases and 1 base respectively, with 6 bases between them. The CDR3 DNA reads as TGTGCCAGCAGCTTAGCAGGGGGGAACACTGAAGCTTTCTTT. It translates to CASSLAGGNTEAFF.

The chain is built from TRBV6-5 and TRBJ2-7; 9 nucleotides agree with TRBD1. Losses at the gene ends were 4 bases for V and 3 bases for J; bases not matched to a gene: 7. The CDR3 has 15 amino acids. Germline CDR1 MNHEY, CDR2 SVGAGI. CDR3 in amino acids: CASSLKPGQGYEQYF. The DNA of the CDR3 is TGTGCCAGCAGTTTGAAACCGGGACAGGGCTACGAGCAGTACTTC.

The V call is TRBV14, the J call TRBJ2-5, with 12 bases aligning to TRBD1. The J segment lost 5 bases and the V segment lost 3 bases, leaving 4 bases of the junction unmatched. Germline assignment: CDR1 SGHDN and CDR2 FVKESK. The CDR3 has 15 residues. The CDR3 nucleotides read TGTGCCAGCAGCCACGGGACAGGGGGCGAGGAGACCCAGTACTTC. This encodes CASSHGTGGEETQYF.

The rearrangement links TRBV5-1 to TRBJ2-5, with D perhaps matching TRBD1 (6 bases). Trimming cost V 4 bases and J 2 bases, with 18 bases left between them. The CDR3 sequence is 16 residues long. The germline gives CDR1 SGHRS, CDR2 YFSETQ. The CDR3 region is CASSPVETGVQETQYF. The CDR3 DNA reads TGCGCCAGCAGCCCAGTGGAGACAGGAGTACAAGAGACCCAGTACTTC.

CDR3 sequence reads: CASSPGFPYEQYF. The DNA for the CDR3 is TGTGCCAGCAGCCCAGGTTTTCCCTACGAGCAGTACTTC. This chain links TRBV5-6 with TRBJ2-7; D not certain. Germline V lookup: CDR1 SGHDT, CDR2 YYEEEE. Trimming stripped 4 bases from V and 2 bases from J, with 10 bases between. The CDR3 consists of 13 residues.

This chain uses TRBV18 with TRBJ2-5; no clear D. Germline V gene sequence: CDR1 KGHSH, CDR2 LQKENI. Trimming took off 2 bases at V and 3 bases at J, with 7 bases between the two ends. This CDR3 has 13 amino acids. The CDR3 DNA reads TGTGCCAGCTCACCATCTCGAGAAGAGACCCAGTACTTC. Translated, it gives CASSPSREETQYF.

The chain links TRBV19 to TRBJ2-7; 10 positions match TRBD2. This CDR3 region has 13 residues. Germline V gene lookup returns CDR1 LNHDA and CDR2 SQIVND (reference sequence). The ends lost 5 bases at V and 3 bases at J; junction bases unmatched: 1. In DNA, the CDR3 is TGTGCCAGTAGTTCTAGCGGGGGCTACGAGCAGTACTTC. It is translated as CASSSSGGYEQYF.